This T cell receptor (beta chain) was observed in a study of blood T cell repertoires in COVID-19. Turning to the study itself: Sites in the United States, Italy and Spain provided acute and convalescent COVID-19 samples. PBMCs, B-cell-depleted T cells, or T cells were the source of the cDNA or gDNA that made up the material.

CDR1 and CDR2 (germline): MNHEY, SVGAGI. Between the trimmed V and J ends, which lost 6 bases and 5 bases, there was a span of 16 bases. The CDR3 loop spans 15 amino acids. As processed by the authors: It was from reference gene primer amplification that nucleated cell counts were estimated. Method: immunoSEQ multiplex PCR; TCRdb's copy keeps in-frame clones and lacks some. The V and J calls and clone size were taken over from that table, and D and trimming were inferred from the DNA. This sample has about 190,000 clones, with roughly 78% found just once. Sample: peripheral blood. The V and J genes are TRBV6-5 and TRBJ1-4, with D possibly being TRBD1 (5 bases). The sequence was collected from a woman of 80 years or more with active or convalescent COVID-19. In DNA form, the CDR3 reads TGTGCCAGCAGCCTGCGGGGGTCTTGGAATGAAAAACTGTTTTTT. Amino acids: CASSLRGSWNEKLFF.